One sample yielded the 8 T cell receptor beta chains listed below, sequenced in a study of T cells in narcolepsy. Repertoires were generated with immunoSEQ multiplex PCR, while TCRdb's copy carries only in-frame clones and drops some. The table includes some 30,000 clones, 80% to 85% detected once. The sample was memory (CD45RA-) CD4+ T cells from blood. Source of these receptors: a human donor in good health.

V is TRBV19 and J is TRBJ1-5; D is uncertain. V was trimmed by 1 base and J by 0 bases, leaving 7 bases between them. The CDR3 runs 15 residues. Germline assignment: CDR1 LNHDA and CDR2 SQIVND (reference sequence). CDR3 sequence reads: CASSIGGLSNQPQHF. The DNA for the CDR3 is TGTGCCAGTAGTATAGGGGGTCTTAGCAATCAGCCCCAGCATTTT.

This chain joins TRBV18 and TRBJ2-1; D might be TRBD2 (5 bases). The V gene's germline CDR1 is KGHSH and CDR2 LQKENI. V was pared by 3 bases and J by 9 bases, with 15 bases between. The CDR3 is 14 residues long. In DNA, the CDR3 is TGTGCCAGCTCACCGAGCGGCGGTGTTGGTGAGCAGTTCTTC. This translates into CASSPSGGVGEQFF.

This clone was seen once. This chain uses TRBV11-3 with TRBJ2-3, with D hard to call. Deletions cut 3 bases from V and 0 bases from J, with 10 bases between. CDR1 and CDR2 from the germline V gene are SGHNT and YENEEA. This CDR3 has 15 residues. CDR3 sequence reads: CASSFSGGSTDTQYF. CDR3 coding DNA: TGTGCCAGCAGCTTCAGTGGCGGCAGCACAGATACGCAGTATTTT. Filled out from reference TRBV11-3 and TRBJ2-3, the complete variable domain reads EAGVVQSPRYKIIEKKQPVAFWCNPISGHNTLYWYLQNLGQGPELLIRYENEEAVDDSQLPKDRFSAERLKGVDSTLKIQPAELGDSAVYLCASSFSGGSTDTQYFGPGTRLTVL.

This clone was seen only a few times. The chain couples TRBV6-5 to TRBJ2-3; 9 bases match TRBD1. CDR3 length equals 16 residues. Per the germline V gene, CDR1 is MNHEY and CDR2 is SVGAGI. J gave up 1 base and V 2 bases, and 4 bases lay outside the gene matches. The CDR3 spells CASSYGGDRGTDTQYF. The CDR3 nucleotides read TGTGCCAGCAGTTACGGGGGGGACAGGGGCACAGATACGCAGTATTTT.

The gene calls are TRBV9 and TRBJ1-4; D gene unclear. V was pared by 1 base and J by 7 bases, with 14 bases between. Germline CDR1 and CDR2: SGDLS and YYNGEE. This CDR3 has 15 residues. CDR3 residues: CASSVTVSGTEKLFF. The DNA for the CDR3 is TGTGCCAGCAGCGTAACCGTCAGTGGAACTGAAAAACTGTTTTTT.

The chain links TRBV7-9 to TRBJ2-1; D not certain. Germline-derived CDR1 and CDR2 are SEHNR and FQNEAQ (reference sequence). The CDR3 contains 15 residues. V dropped 5 bases and J dropped 7 bases, with 18 bases sitting between them. The CDR3 region is CASSPRFPLKNEQFF. CDR3 bases: TGTGCCAGCAGCCCTAGGTTCCCTCTGAAAAATGAGCAGTTCTTC.

In its sample, this clone was seen once. At the DNA level, this CDR3 is encoded by other sequences in the same sample as well. The J gene is TRBJ1-4, the V gene TRBV6-5; D possibly corresponds to TRBD1 (5 bases). The CDR3 is 12 amino acids. From germline, CDR1 is MNHEY and CDR2 SVGAGI. V was trimmed by 6 bases and J by 3 bases, leaving 5 bases between them. Written as DNA, the CDR3 is TGTGCCAGCAGCAGGGCTAATGAAAAACTGTTTTTT. Translating gives CASSRANEKLFF.

The chain links TRBV5-1 to TRBJ1-2; 12 bases agree with TRBD1. The length of the CDR3 is 15 residues. Germline V CDR1 and CDR2: SGHRS, YFSETQ. V lost 0 bases, J lost 7 bases, and 4 bases stayed unmatched. The chain's CDR3 is CASSLGGTGGSGYTF. The CDR3 DNA follows: TGCGCCAGCAGCTTGGGCGGGACAGGGGGCTCTGGCTACACCTTC.